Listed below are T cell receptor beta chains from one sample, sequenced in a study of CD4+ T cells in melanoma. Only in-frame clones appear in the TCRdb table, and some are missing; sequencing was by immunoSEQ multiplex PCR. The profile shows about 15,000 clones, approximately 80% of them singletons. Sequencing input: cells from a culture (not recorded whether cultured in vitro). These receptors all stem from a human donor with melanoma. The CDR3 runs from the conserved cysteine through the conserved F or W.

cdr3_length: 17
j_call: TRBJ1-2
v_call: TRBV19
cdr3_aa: CASSMWDPRNLYYGYTF

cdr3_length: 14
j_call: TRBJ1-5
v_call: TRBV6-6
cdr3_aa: CASSYLSEDQPQHF

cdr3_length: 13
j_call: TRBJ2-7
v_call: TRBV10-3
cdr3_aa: CAISGTGNYEQYF

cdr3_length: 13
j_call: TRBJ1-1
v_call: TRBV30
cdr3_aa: CAWRQGWYFGAFF

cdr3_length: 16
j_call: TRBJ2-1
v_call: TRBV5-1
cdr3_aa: CASSLRGGSAYNEQFF

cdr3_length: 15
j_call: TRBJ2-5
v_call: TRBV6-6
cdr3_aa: CASSLGQGGRETQYF

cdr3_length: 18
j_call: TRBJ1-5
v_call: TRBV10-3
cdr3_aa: CAISETRTGAYSNQPQHF

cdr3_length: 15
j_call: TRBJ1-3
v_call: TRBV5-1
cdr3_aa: CASSSDGNSGNTIYF

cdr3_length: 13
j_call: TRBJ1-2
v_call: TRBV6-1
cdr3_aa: CASSDDSSYGYTF

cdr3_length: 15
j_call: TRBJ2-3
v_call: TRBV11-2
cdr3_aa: CASSLLDRFGDTQYF

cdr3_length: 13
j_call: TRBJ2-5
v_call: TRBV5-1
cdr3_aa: CASSFTLGLTQYF

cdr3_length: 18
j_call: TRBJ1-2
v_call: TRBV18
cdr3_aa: CASSPSAGTGHKYYGYTF

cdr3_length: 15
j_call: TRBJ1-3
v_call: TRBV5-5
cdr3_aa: CASSLGGAAGNTIYF

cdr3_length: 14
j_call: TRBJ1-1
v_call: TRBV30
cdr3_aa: CAWSGAGADTEAFF

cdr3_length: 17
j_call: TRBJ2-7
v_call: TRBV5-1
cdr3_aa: CASSGRGGQGPAYEQYF

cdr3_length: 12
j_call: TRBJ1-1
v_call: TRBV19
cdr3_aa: CASSSLPYEAFF

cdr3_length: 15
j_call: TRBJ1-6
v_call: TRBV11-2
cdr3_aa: CASSWGGSYNSPLHF

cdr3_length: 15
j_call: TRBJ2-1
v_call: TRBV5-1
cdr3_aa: CASRPPGLSVNEQFF

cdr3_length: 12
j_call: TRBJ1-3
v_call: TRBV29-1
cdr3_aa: CSVRTAGNTIYF

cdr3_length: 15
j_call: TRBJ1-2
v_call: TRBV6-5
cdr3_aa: CASRRYLGSNYGYTF

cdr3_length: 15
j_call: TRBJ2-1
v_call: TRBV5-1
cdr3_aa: CASSPTHSPYNEQFF

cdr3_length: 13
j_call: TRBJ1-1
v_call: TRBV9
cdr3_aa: CATSQGERTEAFF

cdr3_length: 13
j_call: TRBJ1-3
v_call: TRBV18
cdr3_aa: CASSPTGGNTIYF